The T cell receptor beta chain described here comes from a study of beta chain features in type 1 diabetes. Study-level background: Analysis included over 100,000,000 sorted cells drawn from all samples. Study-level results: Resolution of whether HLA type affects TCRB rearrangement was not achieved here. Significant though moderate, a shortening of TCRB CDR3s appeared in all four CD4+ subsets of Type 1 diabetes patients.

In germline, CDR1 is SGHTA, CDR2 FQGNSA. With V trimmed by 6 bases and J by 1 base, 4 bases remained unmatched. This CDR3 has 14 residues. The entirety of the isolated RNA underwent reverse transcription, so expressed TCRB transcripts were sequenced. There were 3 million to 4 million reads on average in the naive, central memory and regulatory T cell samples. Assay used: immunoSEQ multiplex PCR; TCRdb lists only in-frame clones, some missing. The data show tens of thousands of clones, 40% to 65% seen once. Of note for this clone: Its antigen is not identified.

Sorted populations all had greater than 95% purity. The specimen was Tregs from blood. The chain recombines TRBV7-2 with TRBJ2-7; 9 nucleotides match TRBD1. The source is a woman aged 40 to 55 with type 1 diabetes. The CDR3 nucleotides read TGTGCCAGCAGGCCGACAGGGGGTTCCTACGAGCAGTACTTC. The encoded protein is CASRPTGGSYEQYF.